The table lists the clone carrying this TCR beta chain with a few counts. The antigen remains unidentified. Researchers drew blood RNA from unsorted whole blood and extracted germline DNA as well. At sampling, these chronic HBV carriers had received no treatment. This entry comes from a study of tumor-infiltrating lymphocytes in primary liver carcinoma. Study conclusions and caveats: Tumors had a top-250-clone fraction that was significantly higher than blood (p = 0.039).

Reverse transcription of approximately 0.55 ug total RNA with a constant-region primer produced TCR beta cDNA. Slightly modified ARM-PCR, run as three nested multiplex PCR rounds, produced the TCR beta libraries. Amplification in the first two PCR rounds was performed using TRBV1-TRBV30 forward primers and a C-beta reverse primer for about 10 cycles each. TCRdb independently ran MiXCR on the multiplex PCR reads; one entry per CDR3 protein. The table has about 300,000 distinct CDR3 sequences, 55% to 65% seen once; the top ten hold roughly 9%. The CDR3 totals 13 residues. Trimming removed 4 bases from V and 1 base from J, with 8 bases in between. CDR1 and CDR2 (germline): MNHEY, SVGEGT.

Sequenced: peripheral blood. The sequence came from a man aged 40-50 years with primary liver carcinoma and hepatitis B virus infection. The chain employs TRBV6-2 or TRBV6-3 and TRBJ2-7, with TRBD2 as a possible D gene (5 bases). The CDR3 loop is CASSSGVSYEQYF. The CDR3 region has the DNA TGTGCCAGCAGTTCCGGGGTATCCTACGAGCAGTACTTC.